This TCR beta chain was documented in a study of cytomegalovirus exposure and HLA in healthy donors. Study as a whole: It was reported in a later analysis that the approximately 120 validation repertoires used the same platform as the roughly 670 first-cohort repertoires. The study's findings and limits: Researchers counted around 150 TCR beta chains as cytomegalovirus-associated. In vitro experiments confirmed that three CMV-associated chains were specific for CMV antigens. Reports described diagnosis of cytomegalovirus status by the classifier as highly specific and sensitive.

Sequencing used immunoSEQ multiplex PCR; TCRdb keeps in-frame clones, though not all of them. The sample yields under 250,000 clones, roughly 84% seen once. This clone is a singleton in its sample. Its antigen is unknown. The sequenced material came from PBMCs. The receptor was isolated from a young woman in good health and CMV-seropositive.

The CDR3: CASSTGGTSGETQYF. The CDR3 DNA sequence: TGTGCCAGCTCCACAGGGGGGACTAGCGGAGAGACCCAGTACTTC. The V and J genes are TRBV2 and TRBJ2-5; 11 positions agree with TRBD2. V shed 8 bases and J 4 bases; nucleotides not matched to a gene: 9. Per the germline V gene, CDR1 is SNHLY and CDR2 is FYNNEI. The CDR3 has 15 amino acids. Full variable domain (outside the CDR3, taken from reference TRBV2 and TRBJ2-5): EPEVTQTPSHQVTQMGQEVILRCVPISNHLYFYWYRQILGQKVEFLVSFYNNEISEKSEIFDDQFSVERPDGSNFTLKIRSTKLEDSAMYFCASSTGGTSGETQYFGPGTRLLVL.